These 10 T cell receptor beta chains were all obtained from the same sample, sequenced in a study of blood T cell repertoires in COVID-19. Profiling relied on immunoSEQ multiplex PCR, and the TCRdb table lists in-frame clones only, not all of them. Here the sample spans approximately 300,000 clones, 80% to 95% being singletons. Sequences were obtained from peripheral blood. The receptors derive from a woman in her thirties with COVID-19, enrolled during active disease.

The rearrangement links TRBV28 to TRBJ2-4; 12 positions match TRBD1. Germline V gives CDR1 MDHEN, CDR2 SYDVKM. V lost 5 bases, J lost 3 bases, and 8 bases stayed unmatched. This CDR3 is 17 amino acids long. CDR3 sequence (DNA): TGTGCCAGCAGTCAGGGACAGGGGGCTTGGGTCAAAAACATTCAGTACTTC. Amino acids: CASSQGQGAWVKNIQYF.

The genes are TRBV25-1 and TRBJ2-1, with 10 positions matching TRBD2. There are 16 residues in the CDR3. Germline V CDR1 and CDR2: MGHDK, SYGVNS. V shed 2 bases and J 2 bases; nucleotides not matched to a gene: 3. In nucleotides, the CDR3 is TGTGCCAGCAGTGAAGAACTAGCGGGACCCTACAATGAGCAGTTCTTC. Translation gives CASSEELAGPYNEQFF.

V is TRBV6-2 or TRBV6-3 and J is TRBJ2-2, with no clear D. The germline CDR1 and CDR2 sequences are MNHEY and SVGEGT. Trimming stripped 2 bases from V and 8 bases from J, with 12 bases between. This CDR3 region has 14 residues. The CDR3 reads CASSYEEPTGELFF. The CDR3 DNA reads TGTGCCAGCAGTTACGAGGAGCCCACGGGGGAGCTGTTTTTT.

V gene TRBV28 combines with J gene TRBJ1-5; TRBD1 aligns across 9 bases. From germline, CDR1 is MDHEN and CDR2 SYDVKM. The V segment lost 4 bases and the J segment 0 bases; nucleotides outside the gene matches: 10. CDR3 length equals 18 residues. The CDR3 sequence is CASSSPGQGAHSNQPQHF. CDR3 sequence (DNA): TGTGCCAGCAGTTCACCGGGACAGGGAGCCCATAGCAATCAGCCCCAGCATTTT. Combining the CDR3 with reference TRBV28 and TRBJ1-5 gives the whole variable domain DVKVTQSSRYLVKRTGEKVFLECVQDMDHENMFWYRQDPGLGLRLIYFSYDVKMKEKGDIPEGYSVSREKKERFSLILESASTNQTSMYLCASSSPGQGAHSNQPQHFGDGTRLSIL.

This clone has only one observation. J is TRBJ2-7 and V is TRBV6-5, with 13 positions matching TRBD2. CDR3 length equals 16 residues. CDR1 MNHEY and CDR2 SVGAGI come from the germline V gene. Trimming removed 2 bases from V and 3 bases from J; junction bases left unmatched: 4. CDR3 in amino acids: CASSYHGLAGVYEQYF. CDR3 bases: TGTGCCAGCAGTTACCACGGACTAGCGGGGGTCTACGAGCAGTACTTC.

The chain has TRBV4-1 and TRBJ1-5; 7 positions agree with TRBD1. The ends lost 6 bases at V and 0 bases at J; junction bases unmatched: 5. The CDR3 runs 15 residues. Germline V lookup: CDR1 MGHRA, CDR2 YSYEKL. The CDR3 sequence is CASRLGTVSNQPQHF. The CDR3 DNA is TGCGCCAGCAGGCTCGGGACAGTTAGCAATCAGCCCCAGCATTTT.

The chain combines TRBV18 with TRBJ1-1; D is undetermined. Trimming took 2 bases from V and 4 from J, leaving 17 bases between them. The CDR3 covers 16 residues. Looked up from germline, CDR1 is KGHSH and CDR2 is LQKENI. The CDR3 nucleotides are TGTGCCAGCTCACCAAGGTTCGGGGAATGGGGCACTGAAGCTTTCTTT. Residues: CASSPRFGEWGTEAFF.

This clone has a handful of counts. The rearrangement uses TRBV3-1 (or the pseudogene TRBV3-2) and TRBJ1-4, with 7 bases that match TRBD1. This CDR3 is 15 amino acids long. V lost 4 bases and J lost 5; bases outside the gene matches: 7. Germline CDR1 and CDR2: LGHDT and YNNKEL (reference sequence). The CDR3 DNA follows: TGTGCCAGCAGCCGCGACAGGGCCGCAAATGAAAAACTGTTTTTT. The encoded protein is CASSRDRAANEKLFF.

The CDR3 DNA follows: TGTGCCAGCAGCCCTATGACAGCCACTGAAGCTTTCTTT. It is translated as CASSPMTATEAFF. The chain has TRBV14 and TRBJ1-1; a possible D gene is TRBD1 (5 bases). Deletions cut 4 bases from V and 4 bases from J, with 10 bases between. The CDR3 covers 13 residues. From germline, CDR1 is SGHDN and CDR2 FVKESK.

The chain couples TRBV5-1 to TRBJ1-4, with 7 nucleotides matching TRBD1. Losses at the gene ends were 4 bases for V and 0 bases for J; bases not matched to a gene: 6. Germline V gene data show CDR1 as SGHRS and CDR2 as YFSETQ. This CDR3 is built from 16 residues. The CDR3 nucleotides read TGCGCCAGCAGCAGGACGGGACAGCCAACTAATGAAAAACTGTTTTTT. Its protein is CASSRTGQPTNEKLFF. The complete variable domain, with remaining parts taken from reference TRBV5-1 and TRBJ1-4, reads KAGVTQTPRYLIKTRGQQVTLSCSPISGHRSVSWYQQTPGQGLQFLFEYFSETQRNKGNFPGRFSGRQFSNSRSEMNVSTLELGDSALYLCASSRTGQPTNEKLFFGSGTQLSVL.